These 11 T cell receptor beta chains were all obtained from the same sample, sequenced in a study of cytomegalovirus exposure and HLA in healthy donors (dated by TCRdb to about 2017). Libraries were prepared through the immunoSEQ multiplex PCR assay. Entries here come from immuneACCESS through TCRdb and include only in-frame sequences with V and J called. Some clones fail to appear in such tables; in the studies checked, an unresolved V gene covers under half of the shortfall, and the cause of the remainder is unknown. This sample is represented by about 130,000 clones; 94% of them were singletons. The top ten clones comprise approximately 1.2% of the sample. Sequencing was carried out using PBMCs. The receptors were sampled from a woman between 18 and 29 years old in good health and CMV-seronegative.

J is TRBJ1-6 and V is TRBV29-1, with D uncertain. This CDR3 has 9 amino acids. Germline-derived CDR1 and CDR2 are SQVTM and ANQGSEA. Trimming took off 5 bases at V and 10 bases at J, with 3 bases between the two ends. The CDR3 here is CSVRSPLHF. In DNA form, the CDR3 reads TGCAGCGTTCGGTCACCCCTCCACTTT.

This chain connects TRBV5-1 to TRBJ1-4, with TRBD1 matching over 9 bases. The CDR3 totals 15 residues. After removal of 3 bases from V and 6 bases from J, the junction contained 6 bases not matched to a gene. The germline gives CDR1 SGHRS, CDR2 YFSETQ. CDR3 DNA sequence: TGCGCCAGCAGCTCTGGGGGGACAGGGTATGAAAAACTGTTTTTT. Residues: CASSSGGTGYEKLFF.

This chain links TRBV2 with TRBJ1-2, with a weak D call TRBD1 (5 bases). The CDR3 contains 15 residues. Per the germline V gene, CDR1 is SNHLY and CDR2 is FYNNEI. The V gene lost 5 bases and the J gene lost 0 bases, with 13 bases spanning the gap. CDR3 in amino acids: CASSRGSGANYGYTF. Here the CDR3 DNA reads TGTGCCAGCAGTAGGGGTAGCGGGGCTAACTATGGCTACACCTTC.

J is TRBJ2-1 and V is TRBV30, with 7 positions matching TRBD1. The trim removed 2 bases at V and 8 bases at J, leaving 3 bases unmatched. The CDR3 loop spans 12 amino acids. CDR1 is GTSNPN and CDR2 is SVGIG in the germline V gene (reference sequence). The CDR3, as DNA: TGTGCCTGGAGTTACAGGGGCCATGAGCAGTTCTTC. It yields the protein CAWSYRGHEQFF. Drawing the rest from reference TRBV30 and TRBJ2-1, the complete variable domain is SQTIHQWPATLVQPVGSPLSLECTVEGTSNPNLYWYRQAAGRGLQLLFYSVGIGQISSEVPQNLSASRPQDRQFILSSKKLLLSDSGFYLCAWSYRGHEQFFGPGTRLTVL.

V is TRBV11-1 and J is TRBJ1-5; 9 positions agree with TRBD1. V shed 4 bases and J 2 bases; nucleotides not matched to a gene: 3. CDR3 length equals 15 residues. Germline loops: CDR1 SGHAT, CDR2 FQDESV (reference sequence). Here the CDR3 reads CASSWGQGGNQPQHF. CDR3 bases: TGTGCCAGCAGCTGGGGACAGGGAGGCAATCAGCCCCAGCATTTT.

CDR3 coding DNA: TGTGCCAGCAGCTATTCGACAGGGAGCGAAAAACTGTTTTTT. This translates into CASSYSTGSEKLFF. The chain carries TRBV7-9 and TRBJ1-4; 7 bases agree with TRBD1. The V segment lost 4 bases and the J segment 8 bases; nucleotides outside the gene matches: 7. The CDR3 has 14 residues. Germline V gene lookup returns CDR1 SEHNR and CDR2 FQNEAQ (reference sequence).

In its sample, this clone was seen once. The rearrangement uses TRBV4-1 and TRBJ2-3; tentative D call: TRBD2 (5 bases). Trimming took off 4 bases at V and 0 bases at J, with 8 bases between the two ends. The germline gives CDR1 MGHRA, CDR2 YSYEKL. The CDR3 totals 14 residues. Here the CDR3 DNA reads TGCGCCAGCAGCCGCAGCGGCAGCACAGATACGCAGTATTTT. This encodes CASSRSGSTDTQYF.

The chain is built from TRBV5-4 and TRBJ2-2, with D possibly matching TRBD2 (6 bases). CDR1 is SGHNT, CDR2 YYREEE, per germline (reference sequence). The CDR3 sequence is 15 residues long. Trimming removed 2 bases from V and 4 bases from J, with 12 bases in between. The CDR3 coding sequence is TGTGCCAGCAGCTTAAATAGCGGATCCACCGGGGAGCTGTTTTTT. Encoded protein: CASSLNSGSTGELFF.

This clone is a singleton in its sample. This sequence joins TRBV9 and TRBJ1-1, with 7 bases lining up with TRBD1. Germline trimming cut 3 bases from V and 4 bases from J; bases unmatched to any gene: 3. CDR1 is SGDLS and CDR2 is YYNGEE in the germline V gene. The length of the CDR3 is 13 residues. CDR3 DNA: TGTGCCAGCAGCGGTGGGACAGCCACTGAAGCTTTCTTT. Encoded protein: CASSGGTATEAFF.

The chain is built from TRBV5-4 and TRBJ2-7; D tentatively fits TRBD1 or TRBD2 (5 bases each). V shed 4 bases and J shed 6 bases, with 17 bases lying between them. The CDR3 sequence is 14 residues long. Germline loops: CDR1 SGHNT, CDR2 YYREEE (reference sequence). This CDR3 is CASSLGPLTGEQYF. CDR3 bases: TGTGCCAGCAGCCTGGGACCGCTGACTGGCGAGCAGTACTTC. The full variable domain, with the rest looked up from reference TRBV5-4 and TRBJ2-7, is ETGVTQSPTHLIKTRGQQVTLRCSSQSGHNTVSWYQQALGQGPQFIFQYYREEENGRGNFPPRFSGLQFPNYSSELNVNALELDDSALYLCASSLGPLTGEQYFGPGTRLTVT.

This chain links TRBV9 with TRBJ2-2; a possible D gene is TRBD2 (6 bases). Germline V gives CDR1 SGDLS, CDR2 YYNGEE. Trimming left V 3 bases short and J 0 bases short, with 12 bases between. The CDR3 has 16 amino acids. The CDR3 sequence: CASSGKRVANTGELFF. The CDR3 DNA follows: TGTGCCAGCAGCGGAAAGCGGGTGGCGAACACCGGGGAGCTGTTTTTT.